Detailed here is one TCR beta chain. It has no known antigen specificity. Base qualities are not recorded, but no much larger clone differs from it by a single base. The data were obtained in a study of blood T cell repertoires in COVID-19 (dated by TCRdb to 2020 to 2022). Looking at the study overall: Samples from collaborators originated in the United States, Italy and Spain and spanned both the acute and convalescent phases of COVID-19. Where available, HLA class I and class II types were obtained from metadata supplied by the sample provider rather than from assay-based typing. A freely available public database, intended as a resource for researchers studying the immune response to SARS-CoV-2, is where the repertoires were released. The samples were drawn from the first 160 participants of the ongoing ImmuneRACE study and from 1,254 subjects provided by 6 global collaborators. Nearly every sample came with metadata listing a de-identified subject ID, COVID-19 status, age in years and sex. The material from the prospective study consisted of cDNA or gDNA derived from T cells, B-cell-depleted T cells, or PBMCs. Deeply sampled blood TCRbeta repertoires from subjects exposed to, actively infected with, or recovered from COVID-19 were included in the dataset. What the study reported, not specific to this receptor: Clinical and demographic metadata were provided uncurated, with the amount varying by source and participant.

Collaborating institutions collected whole blood in K2EDTA tubes following their own protocols. For TCRbeta analysis, collaborators shipped samples as frozen whole blood, isolated PBMCs, or DNA extracted from either of those sample types. The germline V gene supplies CDR1 SGHRS and CDR2 YFSETQ. Reading from cysteine to phenylalanine, the CDR3 counts 15 amino acids. Only the CDR3 portion is preserved as DNA: 45 bases, with reading frame beginning at the first base. The V and J ends are trimmed by 0 bases and 4 bases, leaving 13 bases between them. TCRbeta CDR3 regions were amplified from genomic DNA by means of the immunoSEQ Assay, a bias-controlled multiplex PCR. For the original study's pipeline: Within the assay, amplification of reference gene primers was used to estimate how many nucleated cells each sample contained. Sequence reads were collapsed and filtered to measure the absolute abundance of every unique TCRbeta CDR3 rearrangement. For each sample, productive Simpson clonality was calculated as the square root of Simpson's diversity index over productive rearrangements. In its TCRdb copy, this immuneACCESS table keeps in-frame sequences only and misses some clones. Where compared with another copy, unresolved V genes explain less than half of these, and the others have no known cause. V and J calls and clone size come straight from that table; D and trimming were deduced from the DNA. This sample gives approximately 45,000 clones in total; approximately 85% of them show up just once. The top ten clonotypes cover 14% of the sample.

The chain links TRBV5-1 with TRBJ2-5; TRBD2 is perhaps the D gene, given 5 matching bases. This TCR derives from a human donor in a cohort sampled during active COVID-19. The specimen sequenced was peripheral blood. The bases are TGCGCCAGCAGCTTGGGTGCTATTGGGAGAGAGACCCAGTACTTC. This codes for CASSLGAIGRETQYF.